This record covers a single TCR beta chain. The data originate from a study of shared T cell receptors in the human thymus. TCRdb's table, derived via immunoSEQ multiplex PCR, lists solely in-frame clones and lacks some. The sample holds 550,000 to 800,000 clones, approximately 85% seen once. The data were also submitted as part of a second study, on human thymus T cells. This second study says: Resections removed during corrective heart surgery provided the thymus tissue used. Among thymic and blood repertoires, usage of V and J genes appeared biased. The related literature has documented a marked overlap of thymic repertoires among unrelated individuals.

The sequenced material came from thymocytes. This clonotype was obtained from a girl less than two years old with a congenital heart defect.

The CDR3 here is CASSESPSADTEAFF. CDR3 bases: TGTGCCAGCAGTGAATCGCCTTCTGCGGACACTGAAGCTTTCTTT. The rearrangement links TRBV25-1 to TRBJ1-1; no clear D. Trimming stripped 1 base from V and 3 bases from J, with 12 bases between. The CDR3 is 15 amino acids. Germline V gene lookup returns CDR1 MGHDK and CDR2 SYGVNS.